Sequencing of this T cell receptor beta chain was carried out in a study of T cell responses to AZD1222 COVID-19 vaccine. Trimming removed 3 bases from V and 3 bases from J; junction bases left unmatched: 9. Germline V gene lookup returns CDR1 SGHVS and CDR2 FQNEAQ. The CDR3 contains 16 residues. TCRdb's table, derived via immunoSEQ multiplex PCR, lists solely in-frame clones and lacks some. The sample lists about 94,000 clones; approximately 91% were seen once. This clonotype was sampled from an adult in good health. The chain has TRBV7-8 and TRBJ2-7, with 9 bases identical to TRBD1. The material was peripheral blood, obtained on day 0 of AZD1222 vaccination. In DNA, the CDR3 is TGTGCCAGCAGCTTTCCTAACAGGGGGCTCCGCTACGAGCAGTACTTC. Its translation is CASSFPNRGLRYEQYF.